A selection of T cell receptor beta chains follows, all from one sample in a study of PD-L1 blockade in urothelial cancer. This table comes from immunoSEQ multiplex PCR, and its TCRdb copy is limited to in-frame clones, with some not included. The sample records around 53,000 clones, under 85% being singletons. The source was PBMCs, collected around atezolizumab (anti-PD-L1) treatment. The source is a man in his fifties with urothelial cancer. The CDR3 runs from the conserved cysteine through the conserved F or W. The order of the fields is clone size, D gene, V gene, J gene, CDR3 protein, CDR3 DNA. The D gene is left open where the match is weak. For some rows the clone size is stated as once, few or many, or as a class when expanded; others skip it.

NA	NA	TRBV14	TRBJ2-2	CASSQGGNGELFF	TGTGCCAGCAGCCAAGGAGGGAATGGGGAGCTGTTTTTT
NA	TRBD1	TRBV19	TRBJ2-2	CASSGTGLSGELFF	TGTGCCAGTAGCGGGACAGGGCTTTCCGGGGAGCTGTTTTTT
NA	TRBD2	TRBV5-4	TRBJ2-1	CASSQLTSGGNEQFF	TGTGCCAGCAGCCAACTGACTAGCGGGGGCAATGAGCAGTTCTTC
NA	TRBD2	TRBV5-5	TRBJ2-7	CASSLNSGGSREQYF	TGTGCCAGCAGCTTAAATTCGGGCGGGAGTCGTGAGCAGTACTTC
few	TRBD1	TRBV19	TRBJ2-7	CASSISGGSDEQYF	TGTGCCAGTAGTATCTCAGGGGGCAGCGACGAGCAGTACTTC
NA	TRBD1	TRBV9	TRBJ2-1	CASSVGQGAGNEQFF	TGTGCCAGCAGCGTTGGGCAGGGGGCAGGCAATGAGCAGTTCTTC
NA	TRBD2	TRBV9	TRBJ2-7	CASSVVAGGYEQYF	TGTGCCAGCAGCGTAGTAGCGGGAGGCTACGAGCAGTACTTC
NA	NA	TRBV5-6	TRBJ2-5	CASSLVFSMETQYF	TGTGCCAGCAGCTTGGTTTTTTCAATGGAGACCCAGTACTTC
once	NA	TRBV27	TRBJ2-3	CASRVGDSFTDTQYF	TGTGCCAGCAGAGTAGGGGACTCCTTCACAGATACGCAGTATTTT
NA	NA	TRBV29-1	TRBJ1-3	CSVSGGNTIYF	TGCAGCGTTTCCGGTGGAAACACCATATATTTT
once	NA	TRBV25-1	TRBJ2-7	CASSGGDFPDEQYF	TGTGCCAGCAGTGGGGGGGACTTCCCCGACGAGCAGTACTTC
NA	NA	TRBV9	TRBJ2-2	CASSVERSGELFF	TGTGCCAGCAGCGTAGAGCGGTCCGGGGAGCTGTTTTTT
NA	NA	TRBV6-5	TRBJ2-7	CASSRGYSYEQYF	TGTGCCAGCAGTAGGGGCTACTCCTACGAGCAGTACTTC
NA	NA	TRBV9	TRBJ1-2	CASSVGREGTNYGYTF	TGTGCCAGCAGCGTAGGAAGGGAGGGGACCAACTATGGCTACACCTTC
NA	TRBD1	TRBV6-5	TRBJ1-3	CASSSTGTSGNTIYF	TGTGCCAGCAGTTCGACAGGGACCTCTGGAAACACCATATATTTT
NA	TRBD2	TRBV19	TRBJ2-1	CASRPLRLAGSLGNEQFF	TGTGCCAGTAGACCTCTTCGACTAGCGGGATCTTTGGGTAATGAGCAGTTCTTC
NA	TRBD1	TRBV5-4	TRBJ2-1	CASSSTGDWNEQFF	TGTGCCAGCAGCTCGACAGGGGATTGGAATGAGCAGTTCTTC
many	TRBD1	TRBV28	TRBJ1-1	CATTGGTEAFF	TGTGCCACAACAGGGGGCACTGAAGCTTTCTTT
NA	TRBD1	TRBV9	TRBJ2-7	CASSVEGTGVGEQYF	TGTGCCAGCAGCGTAGAAGGGACAGGGGTGGGCGAGCAGTACTTC
NA	NA	TRBV6-5	TRBJ2-7	CASSPGQGQQYF	TGTGCCAGCAGTCCCGGACAAGGCCAGCAGTACTTC
NA	TRBD1	TRBV19	TRBJ1-3	CASSPHRPDRGYTIYF	TGTGCCAGTAGTCCACACCGTCCGGACAGGGGCTACACCATATATTTT
NA	TRBD1	TRBV9	TRBJ2-2	CASSGRIGQGFTGELFF	TGTGCCAGCAGCGGTAGAATAGGACAGGGGTTCACCGGGGAGCTGTTTTTT
NA	NA	TRBV4-1	TRBJ1-1	CASSQEAGAGAEAFF	TGCGCCAGCAGCCAAGAGGCGGGGGCGGGGGCTGAAGCTTTCTTT
NA	TRBD1	TRBV19	TRBJ1-2	CASSIQGADYGYTF	TGTGCCAGTAGTATACAGGGGGCGGACTATGGCTACACCTTC
NA	NA	TRBV19	TRBJ2-1	CAIVTGYNEQFF	TGTGCCATTGTTACAGGGTATAATGAGCAGTTCTTC
NA	TRBD2	TRBV15	TRBJ2-5	CATSRDLGGQETQYF	TGTGCCACCAGCAGAGATCTGGGGGGGCAAGAGACCCAGTACTTC
NA	NA	TRBV9	TRBJ2-1	CASSVGSGGRYEQFF	TGTGCCAGCAGCGTAGGTAGCGGAGGAAGGTATGAGCAGTTCTTC
NA	NA	TRBV18	TRBJ1-4	CASSQSTGSTNEKLFF	TGTGCCAGCTCACAATCGACAGGTTCAACTAATGAAAAACTGTTTTTT
once	TRBD1	TRBV14	TRBJ2-7	CASSRTGANYEQYF	TGTGCCAGCAGCCGGACAGGGGCCAACTACGAGCAGTACTTC
NA	TRBD2	TRBV11-3	TRBJ2-2	CASSLISGTGTSDTGELFF	TGTGCCAGCAGCTTAATTTCCGGAACCGGGACTAGTGACACCGGGGAGCTGTTTTTT
NA	NA	TRBV11-2	TRBJ2-3	CASSDMDSSDTQYF	TGTGCCAGCAGCGACATGGACAGTTCAGATACGCAGTATTTT
NA	NA	TRBV23-1	TRBJ2-4	CASPWRAKNIQYF	TGCGCCAGCCCATGGAGAGCCAAAAACATTCAGTACTTC